This T cell receptor beta chain was captured by sequencing in a study of regulatory T cells in long-lasting Graves disease. Broader study findings: A reduction in accuracy may have resulted from the small sample size. Favored usage of TRBV28, TRBJ1-2 and TRBJ2-5 was recorded in persistent disease.

V lost 4 bases to trimming and J lost 4 bases, with 11 bases between them. From germline, CDR1 is SGDLS and CDR2 YYNGEE. The CDR3 has 13 residues. Documented time point: persistent/refractory GD, antithyroid drugs over 5 years with positive TRAb. Construction of the TCR library relied on RNA isolated from PBMCs. American Thyroid Association guidelines defined Graves' disease diagnosis. Collection of peripheral blood (about 10 milliliters) was done using EDTA tubes. Regarding this clonotype: No antigen is known for it.

Arm-PCR of CDR3 regions with iRepertoire HTBI primers generated TCR beta libraries. TCRdb re-derived calls from the multiplex PCR reads in MiXCR, one entry per CDR3 protein. The table has approximately 400,000 distinct CDR3 sequences, around 20% seen once. The sequence derives from a female donor with Graves disease. Specimen: peripheral blood mononuclear cells (PBMCs), collected when the disease was refractory, from a patient treated with antithyroid drugs. This chain connects TRBV9 to TRBJ2-5; D remains unclear. The CDR3 sequence: CASSSSQRETQYF. CDR3 sequence (DNA): TGTGCCAGCAGCTCCTCACAGCGAGAGACCCAGTACTTC.